The clone carrying this TCR beta chain was seen at least ten times. MiXCR, applied by TCRdb to the 5' RACE reads, yields one record per CDR3 protein. The table shows just over 500,000 distinct CDR3 sequences, with under 25% occurring only once. The CDR3 length is 12 residues. Trimming stripped 1 base from V and 7 bases from J, with 8 bases between. Germline CDR1 is DFQATT and CDR2 is SNEGSKA (reference sequence). This sample was included in a study of identical twins. This sample was also put to use in a study of T cells expressing NK-cell markers.

This clonotype was obtained from a woman in her late teens or twenties in good health. The chain links TRBV20-1 to TRBJ2-1; no reliable D call. The sample taken for sequencing was CD4+ T cells sorted from blood. The CDR3 is CSARVRLNEQFF. CDR3 nucleotides: TGCAGTGCTAGAGTCCGGCTTAATGAGCAGTTCTTC.